These 5 T cell receptor beta chains came from one sample sequenced in a study of regulatory and conventional T cells in RAG deficiency. TCRdb's table, derived via immunoSEQ multiplex PCR, lists solely in-frame clones and lacks some. The table has 20,000 or so clones, 85% to 95% seen once; the top ten hold around 0.73%. Blood CD4+ CD25-low CD127-high conventional T cells supplied the genomic DNA template. These data were likewise used in another study, on regulatory T cells. As that report states: Primers: 52 TRBV forward and 13 TRBJ reverse.

The sequenced sample consisted of CD4+ T cells sorted from blood. These receptors all stem from a human donor in good health.

V and J are TRBV5-6 and TRBJ1-1; D ambiguous. This CDR3 has 12 residues. Germline V gene sequence: CDR1 SGHDT, CDR2 YYEEEE. Trimming took 1 base from V and 0 from J, leaving 1 base between them. The CDR3 loop is CASSLMNTEAFF. In DNA form, the CDR3 reads TGTGCCAGCAGCTTGATGAACACTGAAGCTTTCTTT.

This rearrangement joins TRBV5-5 to TRBJ1-2; TRBD1 agrees at 9 bases. Germline CDR1 reads SGHKS; CDR2 reads YYEKEE (reference sequence). The J segment lost 8 bases and the V segment lost 2 bases, leaving 7 bases of the junction unmatched. The CDR3 sequence is 14 residues long. This CDR3 reads CASSFEGQGLGYTF. CDR3 bases: TGTGCCAGCAGCTTCGAGGGACAGGGTCTCGGCTACACCTTC.

A note on this clone: Relative to the germline gene, one junction end is altered; a read error may explain this. This chain joins TRBV2 and TRBJ2-5; 7 nucleotides agree with TRBD2. The CDR3 extends over 14 amino acids. CDR1 is SNHLY and CDR2 is FYNNEI in the germline V gene. The CDR3 sequence is CASSWSSGQEAQYF. Written as DNA, the CDR3 is TGTGCCAGCAGTTGGTCTAGCGGACAAGAGGCCCAGTACTTC.

The chain is built from TRBV4-1 and TRBJ1-6, with 7 bases lining up with TRBD1. This CDR3 is built from 17 residues. The germline gives CDR1 MGHRA, CDR2 YSYEKL. V was clipped by 1 base and J by 11 bases; unmatched bases: 14. This CDR3 is CASSQGRGRRLGTPLHF. The CDR3 DNA reads TGCGCCAGCAGCCAAGGAAGGGGGCGCAGGTTAGGCACACCCCTCCACTTT.

The chain uses TRBV6-1 and TRBJ1-5, with D possibly TRBD1 on 5 matching bases. Germline V gene data show CDR1 as MNHNS and CDR2 as SASEGT. Deletions cut 2 bases from V and 3 bases from J, with 11 bases between. This CDR3 is 15 amino acids long. CDR3 DNA: TGTGCCAGCAGTGAACAGGCAGGGTACAATCAGCCCCAGCATTTT. Protein product: CASSEQAGYNQPQHF.